A selection of T cell receptor beta chains follows, all from one sample in a study of cytomegalovirus exposure and HLA in healthy donors. TCRdb keeps only in-frame clones here, not all; method: immunoSEQ multiplex PCR. The repertoire includes about 140,000 clones, 70% of them detected once, and approximately 1.6% sits in the top ten. The sequencing input was PBMCs. The receptors derive from a woman aged 25 to 39 in good health and CMV-seronegative. The CDR3 runs from the conserved cysteine through the conserved F or W. A D gene is named only where the DNA matches it firmly. Clone size is not always given. Where it is, it says once, few, many or a class for expanded clones.

.	TRBV18	TRBD2	TRBJ2-3	TGTGCCAGCTCACCACAGGGACTAGCGGGGGCCGATACGCAGTATTTT	CASSPQGLAGADTQYF
.	TRBV7-9	.	TRBJ2-2	TGTGCCAGCAGCTTAGGACAGGAGGACACCGGGGAGCTGTTTTTT	CASSLGQEDTGELFF
.	TRBV5-4	.	TRBJ2-5	TGTGCCAGCAGCTTGAGGGGGGGGATGGAGACCCAGTACTTC	CASSLRGGMETQYF
.	TRBV9	TRBD2	TRBJ2-7	TGTGCCAGCAGCGTAGACCCAGCGGGAACCTACGAGCAGTACTTC	CASSVDPAGTYEQYF
.	TRBV28	.	TRBJ1-6	TGTGCCAGCAGCATCTCCCCTATCCCCATGGATTCACCCCTCCACTTT	CASSISPIPMDSPLHF
once	TRBV7-9	TRBD2	TRBJ2-1	TGTGCCAGCAGCTCCTTAGCGGGAAGCTACAATGAGCAGTTCTTC	CASSSLAGSYNEQFF
.	TRBV6-1	TRBD1	TRBJ2-7	TGTGCCAGCAGTGAAGGGGAGACAGGGGGTTACGAGCAGTACTTC	CASSEGETGGYEQYF
.	TRBV5-4	.	TRBJ1-1	TGTGCCAGCAGCTTGACCCCCGGGGGTTACACTGAAGCTTTCTTT	CASSLTPGGYTEAFF
.	TRBV4-2	TRBD2	TRBJ2-1	TGTGCCAGCAGCCAAGATTATACGGCTAGCGGGAGGAGGATGCGCGATGAGCAGTTCTTC	CASSQDYTASGRRMRDEQFF
.	TRBV18	.	TRBJ1-1	TGTGCCAGCTCACGCTCCCAAGGGGGGAACACTGAAGCTTTCTTT	CASSRSQGGNTEAFF
.	TRBV6-1	TRBD1	TRBJ1-4	TGTGCCAGCAGTGGGGGACAGTCTAATGAAAAACTGTTTTTT	CASSGGQSNEKLFF
few	TRBV18	.	TRBJ1-3	TGTGCCAGCTCACCAGACCGACAAGGGGTGGGCGGAAACACCATATATTTT	CASSPDRQGVGGNTIYF
.	TRBV7-9	.	TRBJ2-1	TGTGCCAGCAGCCGGGACGCCGGAGGGGAGCAGTTCTTC	CASSRDAGGEQFF
.	TRBV21-1	.	TRBJ2-2	TGTGCCAGCACCAACCAGGAGCAACGTCAGGGGACTAGCGGGAGGCACAAGAACACCGGGGAGCTGTTTTTT	CASTNQEQRQGTSGRHKNTGELFF
.	TRBV6-1	TRBD1	TRBJ1-5	TGTGCCAGCGGGCGACAGGGGCCCTATCAGCCCCAGCATTTT	CASGRQGPYQPQHF
.	TRBV9	.	TRBJ1-4	TGTGCCAGCAGCGTAGCTCCCAGGGGAGGGGAAAAACTGTTTTTT	CASSVAPRGGEKLFF
.	TRBV19	TRBD1	TRBJ1-1	TGTGCCAGTACCCCCTCCGGGACAGGGGGCGGAGCTTTCTTT	CASTPSGTGGGAFF
.	TRBV1	.	TRBJ2-7	TGCACCAGCAGCCAAGATACATGCAGCTCCTACGAGCAGTACTTC	CTSSQDTCSSYEQYF
once	TRBV6-1	.	TRBJ1-5	TGTGCCAGCACCACTCGGGGGGCTGGCAATCAGCCCCAGCATTTT	CASTTRGAGNQPQHF
.	TRBV7-9	TRBD2	TRBJ2-1	TGTGCCAGCAGCTTAGCACTAGCGGGGAGCTACAATGAGCAGTTCTTC	CASSLALAGSYNEQFF